This TCR beta chain stems from a study of T-cell reconstitution after alpha-beta-depleted transplantation in children. General study results and limits: The main origin of T-cell counts and diversity one year after transplant was newly produced T cells. Surviving recipient T cells and thymic progenitors underlay high day-60 TCRbeta diversity in some patients.

V lost 0 bases and J 3 bases, leaving 15 bases between the germline ends. This CDR3 region has 18 residues. The germline gives CDR1 MNHEY, CDR2 SVGAGI. This sample's TCRbeta library carried unique molecular identifier barcodes. Using its own MiXCR run on the PCR reads, TCRdb lists one record per CDR3 protein. The sample carries about 78,000 distinct CDR3 sequences, 13% to 15% recorded once. This clonotype was recorded a few times. Its specificity is not known. The chain is built from TRBV6-5 and TRBJ2-6; the D gene is possibly TRBD2 (5 bases). The source is a male patient aged 2 to 10 who had a stem cell transplant for acute lymphoblastic leukemia, so the T cells may come from the graft donor. The starting material was PBMCs, mostly from graft donor cells, obtained 180 days after TCRalphabeta/CD19-depleted stem cell transplant. The DNA of the CDR3 is TGTGCCAGCAGTTACTCGAGGGCAAAGGTTTTTGGGGCCAACGTCCTGACTTTC. Protein product: CASSYSRAKVFGANVLTF.